This TCR beta chain was found in a study of T cells in Graves' hyperthyroidism and ophthalmopathy. Germline lookup yields CDR1 MNHNS and CDR2 SASEGT. V was clipped by 7 bases and J by 5 bases, with 15 bases between them. The CDR3 covers 14 residues. This clonotype was recorded at least ten times. There were TCR beta CDR3 regions amplified from RNA transcripts. Primed by the HTBI set, a first-round RT-PCR was run on the TCR CDR3. TCRdb reanalysed the multiplex PCR reads using MiXCR and keeps one entry per CDR3 protein. This sample has about 360,000 distinct CDR3 sequences, with roughly an eighth found just once.

J is TRBJ2-1 and V is TRBV6-1; D gene ambiguous. The specimen was blood. This TCR was sampled from a woman between 18 and 30 years old with Graves' hyperthyroidism. The CDR3 nucleotides read TGTGCCAGCACAGCGTTGCCTACCAACAATGAGCAGTTCTTC. Translation: CASTALPTNNEQFF.